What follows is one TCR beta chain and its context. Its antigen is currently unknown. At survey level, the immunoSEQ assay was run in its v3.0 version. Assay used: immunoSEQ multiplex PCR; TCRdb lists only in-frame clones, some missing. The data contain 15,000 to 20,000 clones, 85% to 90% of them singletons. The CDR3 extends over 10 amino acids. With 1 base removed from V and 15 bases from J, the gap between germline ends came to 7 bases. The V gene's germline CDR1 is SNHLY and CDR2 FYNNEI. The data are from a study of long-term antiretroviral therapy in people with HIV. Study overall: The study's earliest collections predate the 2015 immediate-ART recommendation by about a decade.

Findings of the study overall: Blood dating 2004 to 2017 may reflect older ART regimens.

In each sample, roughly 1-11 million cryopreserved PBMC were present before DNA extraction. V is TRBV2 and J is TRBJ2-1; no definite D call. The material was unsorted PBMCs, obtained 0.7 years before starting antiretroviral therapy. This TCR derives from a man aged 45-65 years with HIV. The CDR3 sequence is CASSEVGLFF. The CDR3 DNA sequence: TGTGCCAGCAGTGAAGTTGGTCTGTTCTTC.